These 27 T cell receptor beta chains were all obtained from the same sample, sequenced in a study of T cells after somatic rescue of genetic block. TCRdb's copy holds only in-frame clones and misses some; the assay was immunoSEQ multiplex PCR. The table includes approximately 88,000 clones, about 90% detected once. What was sequenced was peripheral blood mononuclear cells (PBMCs). These receptors were obtained from a woman younger than 35.

V gene TRBV13 combines with J gene TRBJ2-1, with a possible D match to TRBD1 (5 bases). This CDR3 has 15 residues. Trimming cost V 5 bases and J 5 bases, with 16 bases left between them. Germline V gives CDR1 PRHDT, CDR2 FYEKMQ (reference sequence). The CDR3 loop is CASSPRVGVHNEQFF. DNA for the CDR3: TGTGCCAGCAGCCCCAGGGTGGGTGTCCACAATGAGCAGTTCTTC.

The gene calls are TRBV15 and TRBJ2-1; tentatively, D is TRBD1 (5 bases). V was clipped by 0 bases and J by 10 bases, with 13 bases between them. CDR1 and CDR2 (germline): LNHNV, YYDKDF (reference sequence). The CDR3 is 14 amino acids. In nucleotides, the CDR3 is TGTGCCACCAGCAGAGATGTCGACAGTCAGGAGCAGTTCTTC. Translation: CATSRDVDSQEQFF.

The chain recombines TRBV5-4 with TRBJ2-7, with 13 bases matching TRBD2. Germline lookup yields CDR1 SGHNT and CDR2 YYREEE (reference sequence). The CDR3 consists of 15 residues. The V gene end was trimmed by 2 bases and the J gene end by 2 bases; junction bases not matched to a gene: 1. The chain's CDR3 is CASSFGTSGAYEQYF. The CDR3 DNA follows: TGTGCCAGCAGCTTCGGGACTAGCGGGGCCTACGAGCAGTACTTC.

This clone was observed a handful of times. The genes are TRBV4-1 and TRBJ2-7; 8 bases line up with TRBD2. The V and J ends lost 3 bases and 5 bases, in that order; junction bases with no gene match: 15. The CDR3 loop spans 17 amino acids. CDR1 and CDR2 from the germline V gene are MGHRA and YSYEKL. The CDR3 is CASSQAPGGGAGHEQYF. The CDR3 nucleotides are TGCGCCAGCAGCCAGGCCCCGGGGGGGGGAGCAGGGCACGAGCAGTACTTC.

V usage is TRBV27 and J usage is TRBJ1-2; TRBD1 aligns across 8 bases. CDR1 and CDR2 (germline): MNHEY, SMNVEV (reference sequence). The CDR3 length is 14 residues. Unmatched junction bases numbered 6, after V lost 5 bases and J lost 4 bases. CDR3 DNA sequence: TGTGCCAGCAGTCCGGGGACAGGAGTCTATGGCTACACCTTC. The encoded protein is CASSPGTGVYGYTF.

This clone came up once. The chain employs TRBV10-2 and TRBJ2-1; 7 bases agree with TRBD1. The ends lost 1 base at V and 3 bases at J; junction bases unmatched: 6. This CDR3 is built from 16 residues. CDR1 and CDR2 from the germline V gene are WSHSY and SAAADI. CDR3 in amino acids: CASSEYPGTVYNEQFF. DNA of the CDR3: TGCGCCAGCAGTGAGTATCCCGGGACAGTCTACAATGAGCAGTTCTTC.

V gene TRBV27 combines with J gene TRBJ2-7, with 7 bases aligning to TRBD2. Trimming at V came to 8 bases and at J to 7 bases, leaving 17 bases not matched to a gene. CDR3 size: 15 residues. The germline V gene encodes CDR1 MNHEY and CDR2 SMNVEV (reference sequence). The CDR3 here is CASRFGGGISSEQYF. The CDR3, as DNA: TGTGCCAGCCGCTTTGGGGGGGGAATCTCTTCTGAGCAGTACTTC.

The gene calls are TRBV9 and TRBJ1-2, with D perhaps TRBD1 (6 bases). The germline gives CDR1 SGDLS, CDR2 YYNGEE. Between the trimmed V and J ends, which lost 4 bases and 6 bases, there was a span of 22 bases. The CDR3 loop spans 16 amino acids. The DNA of the CDR3 is TGTGCCAGCAGCCTGACGCCGACCCGCGCAGGGGATGGCTACACCTTC. Translation: CASSLTPTRAGDGYTF.

The chain has TRBV19 and TRBJ1-4; D is unclear. Germline lookup yields CDR1 LNHDA and CDR2 SQIVND (reference sequence). The ends were cut back, 1 base at V and 5 bases at J, with 8 bases in the middle. The CDR3 has 14 amino acids. CDR3 protein: CASSIGWGNEKLFF. The CDR3 DNA follows: TGTGCCAGTAGTATAGGTTGGGGAAATGAAAAACTGTTTTTT.

The chain uses TRBV28 and TRBJ1-2; TRBD1 agrees at 7 bases. CDR3 length: 17 residues. Per germline, CDR1 MDHEN and CDR2 SYDVKM. Germline trimming cut 4 bases from V and 1 base from J; bases unmatched to any gene: 12. Written as DNA, the CDR3 is TGTGCCAGCAGTTCGACAGGGCTGGCCTGGGTTAACTATGGCTACACCTTC. As protein: CASSSTGLAWVNYGYTF.

V usage is TRBV28 and J usage is TRBJ2-7; 10 bases are shared with TRBD2. CDR1 and CDR2 (germline): MDHEN, SYDVKM. The V segment lost 10 bases and the J segment 4 bases; nucleotides outside the gene matches: 7. The length of the CDR3 is 13 residues. In nucleotides, the CDR3 is TGTGCCACCAAGGCTAGCGGGAGATACGAGCAGTACTTC. It encodes CATKASGRYEQYF.

The chain recombines TRBV29-1 with TRBJ1-1; D may be TRBD1 (5 bases). The CDR3 totals 12 residues. Trimming removed 7 bases at V and 0 bases at J, with 9 bases between. Germline loops: CDR1 SQVTM, CDR2 ANQGSEA. Here the CDR3 reads CSGYRLNTEAFF. CDR3 DNA sequence: TGCAGCGGTTACAGGTTGAACACTGAAGCTTTCTTT.

V usage is TRBV5-1 and J usage is TRBJ2-3; D is unresolved. Between the trimmed V and J ends, which lost 1 base and 0 bases, there was a span of 9 bases. Germline V gene sequence: CDR1 SGHRS, CDR2 YFSETQ. The CDR3 is made up of 15 amino acids. The CDR3 sequence is CASSLLETSTDTQYF. CDR3 nucleotide sequence: TGCGCCAGCAGCTTGCTAGAGACTAGCACAGATACGCAGTATTTT.

The V call is TRBV7-9, the J call TRBJ2-5, with D perhaps TRBD1 or TRBD2 (5 bases each). The V gene lost 5 bases and the J gene lost 4 bases, with 17 bases spanning the gap. The CDR3 spans 15 residues. The germline V gene has CDR1 SEHNR and CDR2 FQNEAQ (reference sequence). DNA of the CDR3: TGTGCCAGCAGCAGGGTGGTGGGGGTTGGAGAGACCCAGTACTTC. This translates into CASSRVVGVGETQYF.

In the case of this clone: Other DNA sequences in the same sample also yield this CDR3. The chain links TRBV7-3 to TRBJ2-1; 14 bases align to TRBD2. CDR1 and CDR2 from the germline V gene are SGHTA and FQGTGA. The CDR3 has 15 residues. J was trimmed by 6 bases and V by 5 bases; bases with no gene match: 3. The CDR3 DNA sequence: TGTGCCAGCAGCCCGACTAGCGGGAGGGGCAATGAGCAGTTCTTC. Amino acid sequence: CASSPTSGRGNEQFF.

In its sample, this clone was seen once. V usage is TRBV5-6 and J usage is TRBJ1-1; D is unresolved. Germline V gene sequence: CDR1 SGHDT, CDR2 YYEEEE. The CDR3 is 14 amino acids. Trimming left V 2 bases short and J 1 base short, with 9 bases between. CDR3 amino acids: CASSFPTQNTEAFF. In nucleotides, the CDR3 is TGTGCCAGCAGCTTTCCAACACAGAACACTGAAGCTTTCTTT.

This chain links TRBV29-1 with TRBJ1-2; 10 bases map to TRBD1. CDR1 SQVTM and CDR2 ANQGSEA come from the germline V gene. V lost 1 base to trimming and J lost 5 bases; unmatched junction nucleotides: 7. The CDR3 covers 15 residues. CDR3 sequence: CSVEVVGQGYYGYTF. The CDR3 DNA is TGCAGCGTTGAAGTGGTGGGACAGGGGTATTATGGCTACACCTTC.

This sequence joins TRBV4-1 and TRBJ1-6; no clear D gene. V lost 3 bases and J 9 bases, leaving 9 bases between the germline ends. This CDR3 spans 13 amino acids. Germline CDR1 and CDR2: MGHRA and YSYEKL. CDR3 nucleotides: TGCGCCAGCAGCCACTCCCCCGGTTCACCCCTCCACTTT. This sequence encodes CASSHSPGSPLHF.

By share, this clone ranks as medium-sized (0.01 to 0.1%). V and J are TRBV6-1 and TRBJ2-3; TRBD2 matches 11 bases. Looked up from germline, CDR1 is MNHNS and CDR2 is SASEGT. J lost 3 bases, V lost 2 bases, and 1 base had no gene match. The CDR3 extends over 15 amino acids. CDR3 loop: CASSEIAGGTDTQYF. CDR3 nucleotides: TGTGCCAGCAGTGAAATAGCGGGAGGGACAGATACGCAGTATTTT.

The chain combines TRBV7-8 with TRBJ2-2; 13 bases map to TRBD2. After removal of 3 bases from V and 1 base from J, the junction contained 5 bases not matched to a gene. The V gene's germline CDR1 is SGHVS and CDR2 FQNEAQ. The CDR3 has 18 amino acids. CDR3 bases: TGTGCCAGCAGCTTTGGACTAGCGGGAGTCGTGAACACCGGGGAGCTGTTTTTT. The encoded protein is CASSFGLAGVVNTGELFF.

The chain is built from TRBV10-3 and TRBJ2-7; 12 nucleotides align to TRBD2. CDR1 is ENHRY, CDR2 SYGVKD, per germline. The CDR3 length is 14 residues. Losses at the gene ends were 5 bases for V and 5 bases for J; bases not matched to a gene: 4. In DNA form, the CDR3 reads TGTGCCATCAGTAGACTAGCGGGAGTCGACGAGCAGTACTTC. Translation gives CAISRLAGVDEQYF.

V gene TRBV4-3 combines with J gene TRBJ1-1; tentative D call: TRBD1 (6 bases). Germline CDR1 LGHNA, CDR2 YSLEER. The ends were cut back, 4 bases at V and 0 bases at J, with 21 bases in the middle. The CDR3 totals 18 residues. DNA for the CDR3: TGCGCCAGCAGCCTCGGCCGGTTGGACAGTGCCATGAACACTGAAGCTTTCTTT. Its protein is CASSLGRLDSAMNTEAFF.

V is TRBV7-9 and J is TRBJ1-4; TRBD1 agrees at 7 bases. The CDR3 extends over 15 amino acids. After removal of 5 bases from V and 8 bases from J, the junction contained 11 bases not matched to a gene. Germline assignment: CDR1 SEHNR and CDR2 FQNEAQ (reference sequence). CDR3 in amino acids: CASSHTDRAGEKLFF. The DNA of the CDR3 is TGTGCCAGCAGCCATACCGACAGGGCGGGGGAAAAACTGTTTTTT. The entire variable domain, with the rest obtained from reference TRBV7-9 and TRBJ1-4, is as follows: DTGVSQNPRHKITKRGQNVTFRCDPISEHNRLYWYRQTLGQGPEFLTYFQNEAQLEKSRLLSDRFSAERPKGSFSTLEIQRTEQGDSAMYLCASSHTDRAGEKLFFGSGTQLSVL.

The J gene is TRBJ2-7, the V gene TRBV6-5; no clear D gene. The germline V gene encodes CDR1 MNHEY and CDR2 SVGAGI. There are 13 residues in the CDR3. V lost 2 bases, J lost 4 bases, and 9 bases lay in between. CDR3 sequence: CASSYTIDYEQYF. In DNA form, the CDR3 reads TGTGCCAGCAGTTACACTATTGATTACGAGCAGTACTTC.

This clone appeared a single time. This chain uses TRBV28 with TRBJ1-1, with unresolved D. The germline CDR1 and CDR2 sequences are MDHEN and SYDVKM. V lost 1 base to trimming and J lost 8 bases, with 8 bases between them. The CDR3 extends over 12 amino acids. The CDR3 DNA follows: TGTGCCAGCAGTTTATTTCGGCAGGAAGCTTTCTTT. Its protein product is CASSLFRQEAFF.

V is TRBV28 and J is TRBJ2-5; D call uncertain. In germline, CDR1 is MDHEN, CDR2 SYDVKM. The CDR3 is 11 amino acids. V lost 4 bases, J lost 5 bases, and 5 bases lay in between. Written as DNA, the CDR3 is TGTGCCAGCAGTTCCGAGGAGACCCAGTACTTC. Encoded protein: CASSSEETQYF.

This chain links TRBV29-1 with TRBJ2-3; D is uncertain. The CDR3 sequence is 13 residues long. Trimming left V 3 bases short and J 1 base short, with 8 bases between. Germline V gene data show CDR1 as SQVTM and CDR2 as ANQGSEA. CDR3 sequence: CSVDHGGTDTQYF. CDR3 coding DNA: TGCAGCGTTGACCACGGTGGCACAGATACGCAGTATTTT.